This record concerns one TCR beta chain sequence. CDR3 length: 16 residues. Germline V gene data show CDR1 as SGHKS and CDR2 as YYEKEE (reference sequence). After removal of 4 bases from V and 4 bases from J, the junction contained 10 bases not matched to a gene. These data are taken from a study of blood T cell repertoires in COVID-19. Study background: T cells, B-cell-depleted T cells, or PBMCs provided the cDNA or gDNA that served as material.

Original processing notes: Estimation of nucleated cell counts was performed using reference gene primer amplification. Using immunoSEQ multiplex PCR, the repertoire was profiled, and TCRdb retains in-frame clones only, with some absent. D and trimming were read from the DNA, whereas the V and J calls and clone size are those reported in that table. The table records about 130,000 clones, around 83% of them present only once. Across 24 US areas, participants ranged in age from roughly 18 to 95 years. Donors were grouped by their self-reported clinical history. The TCR originated in a man aged 45-65 years who had recovered from COVID-19. The chain combines TRBV5-5 with TRBJ2-3, with 9 bases fitting TRBD2. The sample was PBMCs or T cells enriched from blood (not recorded which). The chain's CDR3 is CASSPITSGGSDTQYF. The CDR3 nucleotides are TGTGCCAGCAGCCCTATTACGAGCGGGGGGTCAGATACGCAGTATTTT.